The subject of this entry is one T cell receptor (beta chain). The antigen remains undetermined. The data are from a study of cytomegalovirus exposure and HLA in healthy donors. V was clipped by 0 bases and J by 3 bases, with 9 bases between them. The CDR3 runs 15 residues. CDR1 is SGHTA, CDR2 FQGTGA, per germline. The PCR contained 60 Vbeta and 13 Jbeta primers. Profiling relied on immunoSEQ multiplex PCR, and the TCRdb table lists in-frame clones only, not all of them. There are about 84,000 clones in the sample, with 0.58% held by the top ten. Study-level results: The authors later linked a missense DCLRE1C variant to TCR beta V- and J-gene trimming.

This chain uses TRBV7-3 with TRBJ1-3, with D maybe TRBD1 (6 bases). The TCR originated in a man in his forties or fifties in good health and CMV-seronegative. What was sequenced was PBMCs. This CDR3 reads CASSLTGGLGNTIYF. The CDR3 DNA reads TGTGCCAGCAGCTTAACAGGGGGTCTTGGAAACACCATATATTTT. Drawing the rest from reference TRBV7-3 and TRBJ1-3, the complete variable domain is GAGVSQTPSNKVTEKGKYVELRCDPISGHTALYWYRQSLGQGPEFLIYFQGTGAADDSGLPNDRFFAVRPEGSVSTLKIQRTERGDSAVYLCASSLTGGLGNTIYFGEGSWLTVV.